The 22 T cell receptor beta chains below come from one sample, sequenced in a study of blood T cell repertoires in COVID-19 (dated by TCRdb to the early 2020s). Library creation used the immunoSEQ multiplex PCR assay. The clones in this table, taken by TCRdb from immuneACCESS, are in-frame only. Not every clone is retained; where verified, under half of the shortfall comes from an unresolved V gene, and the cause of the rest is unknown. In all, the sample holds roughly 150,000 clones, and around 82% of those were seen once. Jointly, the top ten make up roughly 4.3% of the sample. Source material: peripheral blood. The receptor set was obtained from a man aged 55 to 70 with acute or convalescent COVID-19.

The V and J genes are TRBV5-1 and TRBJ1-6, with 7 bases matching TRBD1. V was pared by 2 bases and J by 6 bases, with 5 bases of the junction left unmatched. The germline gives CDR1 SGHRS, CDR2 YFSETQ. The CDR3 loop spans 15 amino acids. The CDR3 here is CASSFQAGGNSPLHF. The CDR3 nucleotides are TGCGCCAGCAGCTTTCAGGCAGGGGGTAATTCACCCCTCCACTTT.

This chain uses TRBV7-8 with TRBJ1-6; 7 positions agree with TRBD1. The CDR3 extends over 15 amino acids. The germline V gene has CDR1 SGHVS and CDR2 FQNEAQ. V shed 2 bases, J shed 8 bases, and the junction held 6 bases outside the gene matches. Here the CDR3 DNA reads TGTGCCAGCAGCTTAAATACAGGGGACTATTCACCCCTCCACTTT. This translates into CASSLNTGDYSPLHF.

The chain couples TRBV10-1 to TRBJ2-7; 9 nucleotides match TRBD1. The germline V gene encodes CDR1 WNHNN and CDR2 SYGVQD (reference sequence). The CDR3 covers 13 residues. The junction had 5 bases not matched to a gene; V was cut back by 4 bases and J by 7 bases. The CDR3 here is CASSAGQGDEQYF. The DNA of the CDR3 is TGCGCCAGCAGTGCGGGACAGGGAGATGAGCAGTACTTC.

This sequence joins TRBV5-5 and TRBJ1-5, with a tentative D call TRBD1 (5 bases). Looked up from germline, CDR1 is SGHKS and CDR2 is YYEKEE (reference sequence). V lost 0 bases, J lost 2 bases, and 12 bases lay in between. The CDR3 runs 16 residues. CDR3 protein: CASSLAGRMGNQPQHF. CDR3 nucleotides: TGTGCCAGCAGCTTGGCAGGGCGCATGGGCAATCAGCCCCAGCATTTT.

Here the CDR3 reads CASSSPPHYEQYF. The CDR3 bases are TGTGCCAGCAGTTCGCCGCCACACTACGAGCAGTACTTC. The genes are TRBV27 and TRBJ2-7; D unresolved. V was pared by 4 bases and J by 3 bases, with 10 bases between. The germline CDR1 and CDR2 sequences are MNHEY and SMNVEV (reference sequence). This CDR3 contains 13 residues.

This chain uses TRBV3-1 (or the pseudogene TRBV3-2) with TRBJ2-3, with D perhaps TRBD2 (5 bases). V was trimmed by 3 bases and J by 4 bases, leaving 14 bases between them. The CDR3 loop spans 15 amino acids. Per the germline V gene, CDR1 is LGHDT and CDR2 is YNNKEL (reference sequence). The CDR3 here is CASSHQQRVADTQYF. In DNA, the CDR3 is TGTGCCAGCAGCCACCAGCAGAGGGTCGCAGATACGCAGTATTTT.

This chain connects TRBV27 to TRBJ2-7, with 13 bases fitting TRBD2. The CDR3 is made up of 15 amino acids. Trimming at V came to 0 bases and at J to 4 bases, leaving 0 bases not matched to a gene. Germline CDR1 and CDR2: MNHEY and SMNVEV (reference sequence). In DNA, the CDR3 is TGTGCCAGCAGTTTATCACTAGCGGGAGGGTACGAGCAGTACTTC. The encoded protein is CASSLSLAGGYEQYF.

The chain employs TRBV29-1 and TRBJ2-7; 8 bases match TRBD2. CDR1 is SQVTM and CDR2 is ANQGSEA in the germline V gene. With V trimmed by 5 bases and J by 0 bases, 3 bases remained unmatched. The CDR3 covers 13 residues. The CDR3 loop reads CSVRLASSYEQYF. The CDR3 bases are TGCAGCGTTAGACTAGCGAGCTCCTACGAGCAGTACTTC.

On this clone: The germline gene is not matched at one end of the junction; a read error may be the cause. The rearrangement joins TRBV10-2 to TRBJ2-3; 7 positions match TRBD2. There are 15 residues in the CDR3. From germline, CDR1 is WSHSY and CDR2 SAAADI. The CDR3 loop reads CASSDPGGSRDTQYF. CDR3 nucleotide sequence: TGCGCCAGCAGTGATCCCGGCGGGAGCAGAGATACGCAGTATTTT.

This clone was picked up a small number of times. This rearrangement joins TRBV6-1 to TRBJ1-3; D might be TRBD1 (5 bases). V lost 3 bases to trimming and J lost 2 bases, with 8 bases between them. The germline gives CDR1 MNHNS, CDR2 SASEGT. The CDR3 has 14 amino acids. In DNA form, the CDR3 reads TGTGCCAGCAGTGAGGGGGGAACTGGAAACACCATATATTTT. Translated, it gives CASSEGGTGNTIYF.

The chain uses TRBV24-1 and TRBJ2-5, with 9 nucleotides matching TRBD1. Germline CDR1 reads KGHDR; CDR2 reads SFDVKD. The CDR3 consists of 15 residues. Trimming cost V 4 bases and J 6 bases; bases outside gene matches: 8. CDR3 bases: TGTGCCACCAGTGAACCGGGACAGGGCACAAAGACCCAGTACTTC. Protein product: CATSEPGQGTKTQYF.

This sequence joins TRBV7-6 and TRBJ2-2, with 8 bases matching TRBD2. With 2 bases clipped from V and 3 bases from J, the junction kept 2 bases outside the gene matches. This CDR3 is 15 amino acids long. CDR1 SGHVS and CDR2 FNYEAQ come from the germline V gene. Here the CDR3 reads CASSLSGGYTGELFF. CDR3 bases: TGTGCCAGCAGCTTAAGCGGGGGCTACACCGGGGAGCTGTTTTTT.

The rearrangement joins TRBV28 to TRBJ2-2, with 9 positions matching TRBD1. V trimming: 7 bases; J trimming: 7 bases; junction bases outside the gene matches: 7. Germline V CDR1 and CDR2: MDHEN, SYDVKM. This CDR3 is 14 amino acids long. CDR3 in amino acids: CASTTGGRGGELFF. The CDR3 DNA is TGTGCCAGCACCACAGGGGGCCGGGGCGGGGAGCTGTTTTTT.

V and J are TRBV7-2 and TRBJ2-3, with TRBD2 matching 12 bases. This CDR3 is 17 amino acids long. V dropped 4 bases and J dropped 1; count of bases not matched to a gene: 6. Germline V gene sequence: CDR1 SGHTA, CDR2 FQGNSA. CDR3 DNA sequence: TGTGCCAGCAGCTCTAGACTAGCGGGAGACCGCACAGATACGCAGTATTTT. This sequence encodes CASSSRLAGDRTDTQYF.

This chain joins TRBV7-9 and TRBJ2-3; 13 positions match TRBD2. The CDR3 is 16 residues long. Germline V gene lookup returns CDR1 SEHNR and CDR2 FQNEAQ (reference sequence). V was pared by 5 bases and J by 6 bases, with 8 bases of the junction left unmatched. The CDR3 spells CASSREGLAGHDTQYF. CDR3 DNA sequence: TGTGCCAGCAGCCGAGAGGGACTAGCGGGACACGATACGCAGTATTTT. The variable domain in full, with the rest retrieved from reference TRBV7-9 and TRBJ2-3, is DTGVSQNPRHKITKRGQNVTFRCDPISEHNRLYWYRQTLGQGPEFLTYFQNEAQLEKSRLLSDRFSAERPKGSFSTLEIQRTEQGDSAMYLCASSREGLAGHDTQYFGPGTRLTVL.

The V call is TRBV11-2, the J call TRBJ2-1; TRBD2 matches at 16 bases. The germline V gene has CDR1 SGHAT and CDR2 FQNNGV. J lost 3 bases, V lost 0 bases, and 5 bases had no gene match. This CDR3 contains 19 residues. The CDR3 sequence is CASSLEPGLAGGFYNEQFF. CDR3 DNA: TGTGCCAGCAGCTTAGAGCCGGGACTAGCGGGAGGGTTCTACAATGAGCAGTTCTTC.

The chain's CDR3 is CASKPPGISPLHF. The CDR3, as DNA: TGTGCCAGCAAGCCCCCCGGGATTTCACCCCTCCACTTT. The chain uses TRBV2 and TRBJ1-6; D call uncertain. Looked up from germline, CDR1 is SNHLY and CDR2 is FYNNEI. V lost 7 bases, J lost 9 bases, and 13 bases lay in between. This CDR3 is 13 amino acids long.

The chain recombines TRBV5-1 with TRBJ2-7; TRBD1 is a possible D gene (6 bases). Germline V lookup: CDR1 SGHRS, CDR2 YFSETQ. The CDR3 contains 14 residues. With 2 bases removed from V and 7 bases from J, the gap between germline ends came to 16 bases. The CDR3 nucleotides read TGCGCCAGCAGCTTTTCCTGGACAGATGGTGAGCAGTACTTC. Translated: CASSFSWTDGEQYF.

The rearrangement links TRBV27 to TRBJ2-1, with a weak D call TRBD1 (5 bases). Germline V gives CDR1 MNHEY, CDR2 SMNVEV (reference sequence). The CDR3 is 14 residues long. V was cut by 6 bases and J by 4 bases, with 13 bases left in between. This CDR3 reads CASSPVGHYNEQFF. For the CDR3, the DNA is TGTGCCAGCAGCCCCGTGGGGCATTACAATGAGCAGTTCTTC.

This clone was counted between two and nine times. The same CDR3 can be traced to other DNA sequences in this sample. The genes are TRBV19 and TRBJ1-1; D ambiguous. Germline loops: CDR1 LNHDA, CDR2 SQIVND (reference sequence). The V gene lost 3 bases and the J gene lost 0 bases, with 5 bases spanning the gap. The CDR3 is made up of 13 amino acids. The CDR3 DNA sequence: TGTGCCAGTAGTATTTCGTTGAACACTGAAGCTTTCTTT. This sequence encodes CASSISLNTEAFF. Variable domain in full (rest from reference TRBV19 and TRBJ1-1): DGGITQSPKYLFRKEGQNVTLSCEQNLNHDAMYWYRQDPGQGLRLIYYSQIVNDFQKGDIAEGYSVSREKKESFPLTVTSAQKNPTAFYLCASSISLNTEAFFGQGTRLTVV.

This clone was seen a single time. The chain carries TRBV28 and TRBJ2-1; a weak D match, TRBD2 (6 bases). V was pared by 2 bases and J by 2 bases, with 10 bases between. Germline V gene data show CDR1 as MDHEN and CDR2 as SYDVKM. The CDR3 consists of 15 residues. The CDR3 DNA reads TGTGCCAGCAGTTTAACGGGAGAGGCCTACAATGAGCAGTTCTTC. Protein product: CASSLTGEAYNEQFF.

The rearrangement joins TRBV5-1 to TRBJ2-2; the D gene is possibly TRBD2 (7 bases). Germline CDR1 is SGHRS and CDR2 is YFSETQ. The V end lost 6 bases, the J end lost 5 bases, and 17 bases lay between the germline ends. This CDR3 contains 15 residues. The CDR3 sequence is CASTPRGALTGELFF. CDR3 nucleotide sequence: TGCGCCAGCACCCCCCGGGGGGCTCTTACCGGGGAGCTGTTTTTT.